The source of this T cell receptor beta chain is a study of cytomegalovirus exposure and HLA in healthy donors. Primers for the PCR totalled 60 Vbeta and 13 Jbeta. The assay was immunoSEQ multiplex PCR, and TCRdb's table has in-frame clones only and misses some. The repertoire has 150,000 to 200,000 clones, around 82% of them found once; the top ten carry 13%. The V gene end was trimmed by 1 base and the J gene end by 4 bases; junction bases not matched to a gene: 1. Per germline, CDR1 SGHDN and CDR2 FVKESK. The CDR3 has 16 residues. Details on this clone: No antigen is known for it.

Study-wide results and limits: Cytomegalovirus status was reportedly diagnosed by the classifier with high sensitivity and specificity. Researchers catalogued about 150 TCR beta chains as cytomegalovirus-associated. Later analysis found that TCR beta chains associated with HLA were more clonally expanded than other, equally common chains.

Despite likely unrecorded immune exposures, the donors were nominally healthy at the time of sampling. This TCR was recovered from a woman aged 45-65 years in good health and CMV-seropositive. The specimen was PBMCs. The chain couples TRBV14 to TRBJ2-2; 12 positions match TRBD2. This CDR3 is CASSQASGGATGELFF. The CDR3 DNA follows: TGTGCCAGCAGCCAAGCTAGCGGGGGGGCCACCGGGGAGCTGTTTTTT.